This section outlines one TCR beta chain sequence together with its context. No antigen is known for it. The V end was cut by 9 bases, the J end by 12 bases, with 20 bases between. This CDR3 has 12 residues. The data derive from a study of identical twins. Study-wide results and limits: Out-of-frame alpha sequences common to twins were enriched for low generation probability. The models systematically underestimated how much out-of-frame TCR alpha was shared in monozygotic twins. The more abundant beta clonotypes in cord blood had fewer insertions, and memory repertoires did not show this.

Each cDNA held unique molecular identifiers, and template switching gave it a universal primer site. TCRdb reanalysed the 5' RACE reads using MiXCR and keeps one entry per CDR3 protein. The table lists 250,000 or so distinct CDR3 sequences, approximately 7% of them singletons. The data were also submitted as part of a second study, on yellow fever vaccine responses in identical twins.

The J gene is TRBJ2-3, the V gene TRBV5-3; perhaps TRBD2 as D (6 bases). TRBV5-3 is marked as an open reading frame, function uncertain. The sequence was obtained from a woman younger than 35 in good health. Material for sequencing was memory (CD45RO+) T cells sorted from blood. The CDR3 loop is CAMSPGLANQYF. CDR3 sequence (DNA): TGTGCCATGAGCCCGGGACTCGCCAATCAGTATTTT.